These 24 T cell receptor beta chains came from one sample sequenced in a study of cytomegalovirus exposure and HLA in healthy donors (dated 2017 in TCRdb). Libraries were constructed by the immunoSEQ multiplex PCR assay. The multiplex PCR relied on a mix of 60 forward primers for TCR Vbeta segments and 13 reverse primers for TCR Jbeta segments. TCRdb took over this immuneACCESS table, retaining in-frame rearrangements with V and J assigned. Such tables are incomplete; in checked studies, under half of the missing clones stem from an unresolved V gene, and the remainder is unexplained. The sample table shows about 150,000 clones, and around three quarters are seen once. About 4% of the sample lies in the top ten. Specimen: PBMCs. These receptor sequences come from a woman in her thirties or forties in good health and CMV-seronegative.

In this sample, this clone turned up once. The chain recombines TRBV6-5 with TRBJ2-7; no firm D call. Trimming removed 3 bases from V and 3 bases from J, with 9 bases in between. The length of the CDR3 is 13 residues. Germline V CDR1 and CDR2: MNHEY, SVGAGI. Here the CDR3 reads CASSYSVGYEQYF. In nucleotides, the CDR3 is TGTGCCAGCAGTTATAGTGTCGGCTACGAGCAGTACTTC.

This chain links TRBV6-5 with TRBJ2-7; 7 bases are a match to TRBD1. J was trimmed by 7 bases and V by 6 bases; bases with no gene match: 9. This CDR3 spans 13 amino acids. CDR1 and CDR2 (germline): MNHEY, SVGAGI. Here the CDR3 reads CASSPRGSREQYF. Written as DNA, the CDR3 is TGTGCCAGCAGCCCCAGGGGGAGTCGGGAGCAGTACTTC.

On this clone: Relative to the germline gene, one junction end is altered; a read error may explain this. Other DNA variants within this sample encode the same CDR3. V gene TRBV7-9 combines with J gene TRBJ1-5; TRBD1 matches at 8 bases. The CDR3 extends over 14 amino acids. Germline values: CDR1 SEHNR, CDR2 FQNEAQ (reference sequence). CDR3 nucleotides: TGTGCTAGCAGCCGAACAGGGGGTGATCAGCCCCAGCATTTT. It yields the protein CASSRTGGDQPQHF.

The chain has TRBV10-2 and TRBJ2-7; the D gene is possibly TRBD2 (5 bases). The CDR3 loop spans 12 amino acids. Per germline, CDR1 WSHSY and CDR2 SAAADI. With 10 bases removed from V and 2 bases from J, the gap between germline ends came to 12 bases. The CDR3 coding sequence is TGCGCCATAGCGATCCTCCCCTACGAGCAGTACTTC. This gives the protein CAIAILPYEQYF.

The chain carries TRBV19 and TRBJ2-7; a possible D gene is TRBD1 (5 bases). V was shortened by 1 base and J by 2 bases, with 12 bases between the two germline ends. Looked up from germline, CDR1 is LNHDA and CDR2 is SQIVND (reference sequence). This CDR3 is 15 amino acids long. This CDR3 reads CASSIVGAGTYEQYF. The CDR3 DNA reads as TGTGCCAGTAGTATAGTTGGGGCAGGGACCTACGAGCAGTACTTC.

V is TRBV6-5 and J is TRBJ2-7; a possible D gene is TRBD1 (5 bases). This CDR3 has 15 amino acids. Germline V lookup: CDR1 MNHEY, CDR2 SVGAGI. The V gene lost 0 bases and the J gene lost 3 bases, with 12 bases spanning the gap. CDR3 sequence: CASSYSTPGNYEQYF. In DNA form, the CDR3 reads TGTGCCAGCAGTTACTCGACTCCAGGGAACTACGAGCAGTACTTC.

The CDR3 DNA follows: TGTGCCAGCTCCTGGACAGGGGCAACTAATGAAAAACTGTTTTTT. This translates into CASSWTGATNEKLFF. The J gene is TRBJ1-4, the V gene TRBV18; 9 bases are a match to TRBD1. In germline, CDR1 is KGHSH, CDR2 LQKENI. This CDR3 is 15 amino acids long. J was trimmed by 0 bases and V by 6 bases; bases with no gene match: 2.

This chain uses TRBV6-5 with TRBJ1-2, with D possibly TRBD1 on 5 matching bases. CDR3 length: 15 residues. Deletions cut 6 bases from V and 8 bases from J, with 22 bases between. CDR1 and CDR2 from the germline V gene are MNHEY and SVGAGI. CDR3 bases: TGTGCCAGCAGGTGGCTGTCGGGGGAATCGAGGGGCTACACCTTC. Its translation is CASRWLSGESRGYTF.

This clone was detected only a few times. The genes are TRBV19 and TRBJ2-3; D gene ambiguous. Per germline, CDR1 LNHDA and CDR2 SQIVND (reference sequence). The CDR3 runs to 13 residues. Trimming removed 5 bases at V and 2 bases at J, with 8 bases between. CDR3 DNA sequence: TGTGCCAGTAGTGAGGTACCCACAGATACGCAGTATTTT. This sequence encodes CASSEVPTDTQYF.

This chain links TRBV28 with TRBJ2-2; the D gene is possibly TRBD2 (6 bases). CDR1 and CDR2 from the germline V gene are MDHEN and SYDVKM. CDR3 length: 13 amino acids. With 3 bases removed from V and 6 bases from J, the gap between germline ends came to 8 bases. CDR3 nucleotides: TGTGCCAGCAGTTTCCCGGGGGCCGGGGAGCTGTTTTTT. This translates into CASSFPGAGELFF.

This sequence joins TRBV9 and TRBJ1-2, with 8 bases identical to TRBD1. V was pared by 6 bases and J by 6 bases, with 4 bases of the junction left unmatched. The CDR3 sequence is 12 residues long. Per the germline V gene, CDR1 is SGDLS and CDR2 is YYNGEE. The CDR3 DNA sequence: TGTGCCAGCAACGTGGACAGGGATGGCTACACCTTC. As protein: CASNVDRDGYTF.

The chain is built from TRBV28 and TRBJ2-1; 7 bases are a match to TRBD1. The CDR3 loop spans 14 amino acids. In germline, CDR1 is MDHEN, CDR2 SYDVKM. The J segment lost 6 bases and the V segment lost 6 bases, leaving 8 bases of the junction unmatched. CDR3 protein: CASRGEGASNEQFF. The CDR3 coding sequence is TGTGCCAGCAGGGGAGAGGGGGCCTCCAATGAGCAGTTCTTC.

The chain uses TRBV18 and TRBJ2-3, with D possibly matching TRBD1 (6 bases). The CDR3 length is 16 residues. V lost 1 base and J lost 0, with 11 bases in between. Germline V lookup: CDR1 KGHSH, CDR2 LQKENI. As DNA, the CDR3 is TGTGCCAGCTCACCACTGGTAGGGGGTAGCACAGATACGCAGTATTTT. Its translation is CASSPLVGGSTDTQYF.

The genes are TRBV7-9 and TRBJ2-1; 9 nucleotides align to TRBD2. J lost 9 bases, V lost 6 bases, and 12 bases had no gene match. CDR1 is SEHNR, CDR2 FQNEAQ, per germline (reference sequence). This CDR3 comprises 15 residues. CDR3 coding DNA: TGTGCCAGCAGTACAGGGACTAGCTTTTTGGGTGAGCAGTTCTTC. Protein product: CASSTGTSFLGEQFF.

V and J are TRBV21-1 and TRBJ1-6; the D call of TRBD1 is as the table states it, not checked on the DNA. TRBV21-1 is given as a pseudogene. The CDR3 loop spans 17 amino acids. CDR3 region: CASSKEKGRAGHSPLHF. CDR3 in DNA: TGTGCCAGCAGCAAAGAGAAGGGCAGGGCCGGTCATTCACCCCTCCACTTT.

The V call is TRBV5-1, the J call TRBJ1-2; the match to TRBD1 covers 7 bases. The germline V gene has CDR1 SGHRS and CDR2 YFSETQ. This CDR3 is built from 14 residues. Trimming at V came to 4 bases and at J to 4 bases, leaving 7 bases not matched to a gene. The CDR3 DNA reads TGCGCCAGCAGCCCCGGGCGGGACAGCTATGGCTACACCTTC. Its protein product is CASSPGRDSYGYTF.

The chain links TRBV7-8 to TRBJ1-5, with a possible D match to TRBD1 (6 bases). Trimming removed 2 bases at V and 4 bases at J, with 18 bases between. CDR1 is SGHVS and CDR2 is FQNEAQ in the germline V gene. CDR3 length: 17 amino acids. CDR3 in DNA: TGTGCCAGCAGCTTACTGGTACAGGGTTCCTCGAATCAGCCCCAGCATTTT. It is translated as CASSLLVQGSSNQPQHF.

This chain connects TRBV29-1 to TRBJ2-2, with D possibly TRBD2 on 6 matching bases. Germline V gene sequence: CDR1 SQVTM, CDR2 ANQGSEA. The V and J ends lost 6 bases and 1 base respectively, with 12 bases between them. The CDR3 contains 14 residues. The CDR3: CSVGGPVNTGELFF. The CDR3 nucleotides read TGCAGCGTCGGGGGTCCGGTGAACACCGGGGAGCTGTTTTTT.

The V call is TRBV6-6, the J call TRBJ1-6; TRBD1 aligns across 7 bases. Per the germline V gene, CDR1 is MNHNY and CDR2 is SVGAGI (reference sequence). V dropped 6 bases and J dropped 5; count of bases not matched to a gene: 10. The CDR3 consists of 16 residues. The CDR3 DNA reads TGTGCCAGCAGCCTAACCCAGGGGACAGATAATTCACCCCTCCACTTT. This translates into CASSLTQGTDNSPLHF.

The chain recombines TRBV19 with TRBJ1-2; TRBD1 agrees at 7 bases. Germline CDR1 is LNHDA and CDR2 is SQIVND (reference sequence). The CDR3 consists of 15 residues. V was clipped by 5 bases and J by 1 base; unmatched bases: 7. CDR3 nucleotide sequence: TGTGCCAGTAGTCCGTTGACAGGGCTTAACTATGGCTACACCTTC. As protein: CASSPLTGLNYGYTF.

This clone has more than one count but fewer than ten. The chain combines TRBV19 with TRBJ1-1; D not resolved. This CDR3 has 15 amino acids. In germline, CDR1 is LNHDA, CDR2 SQIVND (reference sequence). V was shortened by 7 bases and J by 0 bases, with 15 bases between the two germline ends. The CDR3 coding sequence is TGTGCCAGTATGTCTACTCCAGGCGTGAACACTGAAGCTTTCTTT. It yields the protein CASMSTPGVNTEAFF.

V gene TRBV2 combines with J gene TRBJ2-1; TRBD1 matches 10 bases. V trimming: 1 base; J trimming: 6 bases; junction bases outside the gene matches: 3. Germline V gene lookup returns CDR1 SNHLY and CDR2 FYNNEI. There are 15 residues in the CDR3. The CDR3: CASSEGWTGGNEQFF. The CDR3 coding sequence is TGTGCCAGCAGTGAAGGGTGGACAGGGGGCAATGAGCAGTTCTTC.

The rearrangement links TRBV6-5 to TRBJ1-5; D remains ambiguous. Germline lookup yields CDR1 MNHEY and CDR2 SVGAGI. V was shortened by 8 bases and J by 4 bases, with 9 bases between the two germline ends. The CDR3 runs to 12 residues. The CDR3, as DNA: TGTGCCAGCCGGTCCGGGAATCAGCCCCAGCATTTT. Translation: CASRSGNQPQHF.

A single count supports this clone. The genes are TRBV10-2 and TRBJ1-6; D gene unclear. In germline, CDR1 is WSHSY, CDR2 SAAADI. The germline V and J ends were trimmed by 9 bases and 6 bases, with 9 bases remaining between them. This CDR3 region has 12 residues. The CDR3 coding sequence is TGCGCCAGTACGAGTGGTAATTCACCCCTCCACTTT. Protein product: CASTSGNSPLHF.